The 17 T cell receptor beta chains reported below all come from one sample, sequenced in a study of CD4+ T cells in melanoma. Generated by immunoSEQ multiplex PCR, the TCRdb table keeps only in-frame clones and is missing some. The data show more than 110,000 clones, 80% to 95% seen once. All receptors derive from a human donor with melanoma.

V usage is TRBV5-4 and J usage is TRBJ1-3, with 7 bases aligning to TRBD1. The V segment lost 4 bases and the J segment 4 bases; nucleotides outside the gene matches: 2. This CDR3 has 13 amino acids. Germline values: CDR1 SGHNT, CDR2 YYREEE (reference sequence). CDR3 nucleotides: TGTGCCAGCAGCCAGGACAGGGGAAACACCATATATTTT. Its protein is CASSQDRGNTIYF.

The V call is TRBV28, the J call TRBJ2-7; the match to TRBD2 covers 10 bases. Trimming removed 8 bases from V and 0 bases from J; junction bases left unmatched: 7. The CDR3 covers 15 residues. The germline V gene encodes CDR1 MDHEN and CDR2 SYDVKM. The CDR3 DNA sequence: TGTGCCAGCTCTGGAGCGGGGGGGTACTCCTACGAGCAGTACTTC. Translation gives CASSGAGGYSYEQYF.

In regard to this clone: The same CDR3 is also encoded by other DNA sequences in this sample. The chain couples TRBV11-2 to TRBJ1-3; D is perhaps TRBD1 (5 bases). This CDR3 has 14 residues. CDR1 and CDR2 (germline): SGHAT, FQNNGV. With 1 base removed from V and 2 bases from J, the gap between germline ends came to 6 bases. This CDR3 is CASSLGGAGNTIYF. The CDR3 nucleotides read TGTGCCAGCAGCTTAGGAGGGGCTGGAAACACCATATATTTT. The full variable domain, rest sourced from reference TRBV11-2 and TRBJ1-3, is EAGVAQSPRYKIIEKRQSVAFWCNPISGHATLYWYQQILGQGPKLLIQFQNNGVVDDSQLPKDRFSAERLKGVDSTLKIQPAKLEDSAVYLCASSLGGAGNTIYFGEGSWLTVV.

This chain links TRBV6-5 with TRBJ2-7, with unresolved D. Germline V gene sequence: CDR1 MNHEY, CDR2 SVGAGI. This CDR3 is built from 14 residues. Trimming cost V 5 bases and J 1 base, with 12 bases left between them. CDR3 coding DNA: TGTGCCAGCAGTCCCCGGGTACAATCCTACGAGCAGTACTTC. It is translated as CASSPRVQSYEQYF.

The chain uses TRBV18 and TRBJ2-5; D not resolved. This CDR3 has 12 amino acids. The germline gives CDR1 KGHSH, CDR2 LQKENI. Trimming left V 6 bases short and J 2 bases short, with 7 bases between. The CDR3 nucleotides are TGTGCCAGCTCGGAGCAACAAGAGACCCAGTACTTC. Protein: CASSEQQETQYF.

The rearrangement joins TRBV7-9 to TRBJ1-1; 9 bases map to TRBD1. V gave up 3 bases and J gave up 10 bases; unmatched junction bases: 6. Germline loops: CDR1 SEHNR, CDR2 FQNEAQ (reference sequence). CDR3 length equals 13 residues. In DNA form, the CDR3 reads TGTGCCAGCAGCTTGGCTGGGACAGGGAGAGCTTTCTTT. This translates into CASSLAGTGRAFF.

J is TRBJ2-4 and V is TRBV7-9; D uncertain. The germline CDR1 and CDR2 sequences are SEHNR and FQNEAQ (reference sequence). The V gene lost 2 bases and the J gene lost 5 bases, with 7 bases spanning the gap. The CDR3 totals 13 residues. This CDR3 reads CASSLSTENIQYF. CDR3 nucleotides: TGTGCCAGCAGCTTATCGACCGAAAACATTCAGTACTTC.

The V and J genes are TRBV6-6 and TRBJ2-6; D remains unclear. V was pared by 6 bases and J by 0 bases, with 9 bases between. This CDR3 region has 15 residues. Germline CDR1 and CDR2: MNHNY and SVGAGI (reference sequence). The CDR3 protein is CASSLPSSGANVLTF. CDR3 in DNA: TGTGCCAGCAGCTTACCCAGCTCTGGGGCCAACGTCCTGACTTTC.

CDR3 region: CASSLDRVTDTQYF. The CDR3 DNA sequence: TGTGCCAGCAGCTTAGACAGGGTCACAGATACGCAGTATTTT. This chain connects TRBV11-2 to TRBJ2-3; maybe TRBD1 (5 bases). This CDR3 region has 14 residues. Germline CDR1 is SGHAT and CDR2 is FQNNGV. Trimming took 0 bases from V and 2 from J, leaving 6 bases between them.

V usage is TRBV5-1 and J usage is TRBJ2-7, with a tentative D call TRBD1 (7 bases). Germline V gene sequence: CDR1 SGHRS, CDR2 YFSETQ. The germline V and J ends were trimmed by 1 base and 5 bases, with 19 bases remaining between them. The CDR3 is 16 amino acids. CDR3 coding DNA: TGCGCCAGCAGCTTGAACCCGGACAGGACTACCCACGAGCAGTACTTC. It specifies CASSLNPDRTTHEQYF.

The chain carries TRBV15 and TRBJ2-2; 7 bases align to TRBD1. J was trimmed by 3 bases and V by 4 bases; bases with no gene match: 2. There are 14 residues in the CDR3. Germline CDR1 is LNHNV and CDR2 is YYDKDF (reference sequence). As DNA, the CDR3 is TGTGCCACCAGCACGGGACAGCACACCGGGGAGCTGTTTTTT. Translation gives CATSTGQHTGELFF.

The chain employs TRBV19 and TRBJ1-5; D unresolved. V was shortened by 0 bases and J by 2 bases, with 14 bases between the two germline ends. Germline V gene data show CDR1 as LNHDA and CDR2 as SQIVND (reference sequence). The CDR3 covers 17 residues. CDR3 sequence reads: CASSIDLNEGGNQPQHF. The CDR3 DNA is TGTGCCAGTAGTATAGATCTTAACGAAGGCGGCAATCAGCCCCAGCATTTT.

This sequence joins TRBV5-4 and TRBJ2-5; 7 nucleotides line up with TRBD2. V shed 4 bases and J 2 bases; nucleotides not matched to a gene: 8. The CDR3 sequence is 15 residues long. Germline CDR1 SGHNT, CDR2 YYREEE (reference sequence). In DNA, the CDR3 is TGTGCCAGCAGCACGGAGCGGGGCGCACAAGAGACCCAGTACTTC. Amino acid sequence: CASSTERGAQETQYF.

The chain is built from TRBV10-1 and TRBJ1-5, with unresolved D. The CDR3 has 16 residues. Between the trimmed V and J ends, which lost 6 bases and 0 bases, there was a span of 15 bases. Germline CDR1 and CDR2: WNHNN and SYGVQD (reference sequence). The CDR3 spells CASRRQLRYSNQPQHF. DNA of the CDR3: TGCGCCAGCAGGCGCCAGCTAAGGTATAGCAATCAGCCCCAGCATTTT.

This clone was picked up a small number of times. The chain uses TRBV5-1 and TRBJ1-3, with 10 bases identical to TRBD1. The CDR3 length is 16 residues. In germline, CDR1 is SGHRS, CDR2 YFSETQ. Trimming removed 4 bases from V and 4 bases from J; junction bases left unmatched: 8. In nucleotides, the CDR3 is TGCGCCAGCAGCCCGGGGACAGGGGCGAGAGGAAACACCATATATTTT. Translating it yields CASSPGTGARGNTIYF.

This sequence joins TRBV6-5 and TRBJ1-6; TRBD1 matches at 9 bases. Germline V gene data show CDR1 as MNHEY and CDR2 as SVGAGI. The CDR3 consists of 15 residues. With 7 bases clipped from V and 9 bases from J, the junction kept 10 bases outside the gene matches. The CDR3 DNA is TGTGCCAGCAAAACCGACAGGGGGGGAGGTTCACCCCTCCACTTT. Its protein is CASKTDRGGGSPLHF.

J is TRBJ1-5 and V is TRBV2; a possible D gene is TRBD1 (5 bases). V lost 6 bases and J lost 9, with 18 bases in between. This CDR3 contains 14 residues. The germline V gene has CDR1 SNHLY and CDR2 FYNNEI. In nucleotides, the CDR3 is TGTGCCAGCAGCGAAAGCGGGGGGTTAAGGCCCCAGCATTTT. Its protein product is CASSESGGLRPQHF.